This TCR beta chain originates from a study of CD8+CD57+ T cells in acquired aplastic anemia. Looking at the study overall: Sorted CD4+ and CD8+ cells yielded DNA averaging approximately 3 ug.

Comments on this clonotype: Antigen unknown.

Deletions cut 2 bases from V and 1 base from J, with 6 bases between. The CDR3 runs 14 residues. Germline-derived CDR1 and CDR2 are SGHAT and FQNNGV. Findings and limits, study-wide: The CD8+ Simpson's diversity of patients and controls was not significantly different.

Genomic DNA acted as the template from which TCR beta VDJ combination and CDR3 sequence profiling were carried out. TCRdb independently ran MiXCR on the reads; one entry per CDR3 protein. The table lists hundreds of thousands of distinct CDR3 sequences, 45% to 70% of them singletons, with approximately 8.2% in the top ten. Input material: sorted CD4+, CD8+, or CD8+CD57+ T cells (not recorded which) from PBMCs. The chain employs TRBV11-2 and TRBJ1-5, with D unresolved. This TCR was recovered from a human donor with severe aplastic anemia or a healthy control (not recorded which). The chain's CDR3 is CASSLTRSNQPQHF. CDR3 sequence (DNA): TGTGCCAGCAGCTTAACTCGGAGCAATCAGCCCCAGCATTTT.